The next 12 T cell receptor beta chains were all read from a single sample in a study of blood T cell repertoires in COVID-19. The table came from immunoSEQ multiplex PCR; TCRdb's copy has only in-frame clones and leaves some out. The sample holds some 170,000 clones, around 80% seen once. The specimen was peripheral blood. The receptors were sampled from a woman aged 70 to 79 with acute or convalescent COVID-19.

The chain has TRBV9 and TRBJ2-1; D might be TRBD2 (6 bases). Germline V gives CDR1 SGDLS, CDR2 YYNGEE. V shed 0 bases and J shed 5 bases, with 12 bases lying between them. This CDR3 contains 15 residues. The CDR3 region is CASSVEAGTDNEQFF. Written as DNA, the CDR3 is TGTGCCAGCAGCGTAGAAGCGGGCACTGACAATGAGCAGTTCTTC.

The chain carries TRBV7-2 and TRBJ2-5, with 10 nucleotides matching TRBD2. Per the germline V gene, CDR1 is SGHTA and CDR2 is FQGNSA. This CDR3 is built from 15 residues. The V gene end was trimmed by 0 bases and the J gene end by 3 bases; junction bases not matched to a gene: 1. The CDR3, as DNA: TGTGCCAGCAGCTTAGCCGGGACTAGCGAAGAGACCCAGTACTTC. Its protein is CASSLAGTSEETQYF.

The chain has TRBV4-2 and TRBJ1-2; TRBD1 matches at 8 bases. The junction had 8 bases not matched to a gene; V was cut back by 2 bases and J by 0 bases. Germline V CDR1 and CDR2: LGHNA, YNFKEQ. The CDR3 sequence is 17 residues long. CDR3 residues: CASSQSFGQGANYGYTF. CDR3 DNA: TGTGCCAGCAGCCAATCCTTCGGACAGGGAGCTAACTATGGCTACACCTTC.

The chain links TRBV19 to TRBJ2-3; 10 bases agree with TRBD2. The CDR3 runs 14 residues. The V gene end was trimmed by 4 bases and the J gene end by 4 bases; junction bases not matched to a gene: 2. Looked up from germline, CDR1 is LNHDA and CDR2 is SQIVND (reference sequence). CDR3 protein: CASSRSGRADTQYF. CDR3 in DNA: TGTGCCAGTAGTAGAAGCGGGAGGGCAGATACGCAGTATTTT.

CDR3 coding DNA: TGTGCCAGCAGACTAGCGGGAGAGATTGAGCAGTTCTTC. Translation: CASRLAGEIEQFF. The chain combines TRBV28 with TRBJ2-1; 11 bases line up with TRBD2. CDR1 is MDHEN, CDR2 SYDVKM, per germline. The CDR3 is made up of 13 amino acids. Trimming removed 6 bases from V and 9 bases from J; junction bases left unmatched: 4.

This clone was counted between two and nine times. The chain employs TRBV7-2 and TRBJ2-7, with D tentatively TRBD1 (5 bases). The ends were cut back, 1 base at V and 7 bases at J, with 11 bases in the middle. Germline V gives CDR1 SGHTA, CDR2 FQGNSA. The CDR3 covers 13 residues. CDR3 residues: CASSLVRAGEQYF. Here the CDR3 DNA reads TGTGCCAGCAGCTTAGTTCGGGCAGGGGAGCAGTACTTC.

The CDR3 bases are TGTGCCAGTAGTAATCCCCCCCGAGATACGCAGTATTTT. Translated: CASSNPPRDTQYF. This chain connects TRBV19 to TRBJ2-3; D ambiguous. V gave up 4 bases and J gave up 5 bases, with 10 bases separating them. The CDR3 loop spans 13 amino acids. Germline V gene data show CDR1 as LNHDA and CDR2 as SQIVND (reference sequence).

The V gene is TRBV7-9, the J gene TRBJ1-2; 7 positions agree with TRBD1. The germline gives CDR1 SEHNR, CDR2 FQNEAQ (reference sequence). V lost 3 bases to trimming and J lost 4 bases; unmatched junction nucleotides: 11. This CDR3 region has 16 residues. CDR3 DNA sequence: TGTGCCAGCAGCTTTCCCATCGGGACAGCCACCTATGGCTACACCTTC. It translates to CASSFPIGTATYGYTF. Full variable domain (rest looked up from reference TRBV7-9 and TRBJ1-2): DTGVSQNPRHKITKRGQNVTFRCDPISEHNRLYWYRQTLGQGPEFLTYFQNEAQLEKSRLLSDRFSAERPKGSFSTLEIQRTEQGDSAMYLCASSFPIGTATYGYTFGSGTRLTVV.

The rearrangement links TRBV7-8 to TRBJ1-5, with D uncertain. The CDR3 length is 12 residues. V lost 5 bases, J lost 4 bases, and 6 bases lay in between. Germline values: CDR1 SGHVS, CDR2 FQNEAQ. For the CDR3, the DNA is TGTGCCAGCAGCCTCCTTAATCAGCCCCAGCATTTT. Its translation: CASSLLNQPQHF.

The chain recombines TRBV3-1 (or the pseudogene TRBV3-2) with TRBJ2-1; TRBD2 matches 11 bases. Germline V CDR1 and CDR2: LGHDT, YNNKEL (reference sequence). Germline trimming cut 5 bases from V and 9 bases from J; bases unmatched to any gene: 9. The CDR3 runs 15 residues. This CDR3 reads CASSEGLADDREQFF. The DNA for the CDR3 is TGTGCCAGCAGCGAGGGACTAGCGGATGACCGTGAGCAGTTCTTC.

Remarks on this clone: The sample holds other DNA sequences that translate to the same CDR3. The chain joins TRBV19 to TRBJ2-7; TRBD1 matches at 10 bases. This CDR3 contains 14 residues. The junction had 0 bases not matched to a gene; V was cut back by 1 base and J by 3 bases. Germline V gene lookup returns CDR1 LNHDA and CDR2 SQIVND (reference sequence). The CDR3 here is CASSIGTGGYEQYF. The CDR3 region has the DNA TGTGCCAGTAGTATAGGGACAGGGGGCTACGAGCAGTACTTC.

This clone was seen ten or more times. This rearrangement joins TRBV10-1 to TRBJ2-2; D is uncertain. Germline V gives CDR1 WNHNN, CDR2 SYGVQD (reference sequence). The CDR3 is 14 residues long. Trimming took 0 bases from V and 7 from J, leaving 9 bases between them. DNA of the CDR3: TGCGCCAGCAGTGAGTCGTCGCTAGACGGGGAGCTGTTTTTT. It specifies CASSESSLDGELFF.